This T cell receptor beta chain was sequenced in a study of robustness of blood B and T cell sequencing (dated 2018 in TCRdb). Regarding the research as a whole: The goal of the study was to figure out the amount of peripheral blood required to reliably characterize the TCRbeta and IgG repertoires of an individual. TCRbeta and IgG repertoires were quantified in each of the ten or so independently drawn blood samples. For technical replicates, two replicate TCRbeta cDNA libraries were prepared from one shared RNA pool that came from a single 10 ml draw. Findings and caveats that apply to the study as a whole: The 1,000 most abundant TCRbeta clonotypes from the pooled draws were detected in every single 10 ml sample. Evidence of cross-contamination, likely from batch processing, showed up in one pair of TCRbeta libraries, so the UMI-sequence pairs shared by that pair of libraries were removed. When 3 or 4 tubes (roughly 26-45 ml blood) were combined, saturation was approached in coverage of the top 10,000 TCRbeta clonotypes. The TCRbeta rarefaction curves did not fully level off, which suggests under-sequencing or many low-abundance clonotypes. No improvement in the overlap of rare TCRbeta clonotypes was observed when tubes were pooled, implying that much larger blood volumes would be needed for rare TCRbeta clonotypes to be captured. Between the technical replicate libraries, 94.8% of the top 10,000 TCRbeta clonotypes in one library were also present in the other library. EDTA tubes required immediate fractionation, limiting use in multi-site collections.

TCRbeta repertoires were quantified from mRNA rather than genomic DNA, which captures expressed receptors. Without cell sorting, buffy coat leukocytes were collected into Trizol, and RNA was extracted using the Direct-zol RNA MiniPrep Plus kit. To separate plasma, buffy coat and red blood cells, EDTA blood tubes were immediately centrifuged at 4 degrees C. As regards this clonotype: There is no known antigen for this receptor. No much larger clone exists at a distance of one base, and base qualities are not known.

The library was obtained by PCR. TCRdb names Illumina MiSeq as the instrument used. Synthesis of cDNA relied on SMARTScribe reverse transcriptase together with a 5' template-switch oligo that added a universal priming site. The template-switch oligo carried a 12-nucleotide random unique molecular identifier (UMI) that tagged each cDNA molecule. During reverse transcription, TCRbeta transcripts were targeted using chain-specific reverse primers. Leftover template-switch adapters were removed by uracil DNA glycosylase treatment, and cDNA was purified using a Qiagen MinElute kit. The first PCR used KAPA HiFi HotStart ReadyMix for 23 cycles, split across four 50 ul reactions with step-out primers. Products of the first-round PCR were gel-purified before additional amplification. Illumina Nextera adapters were added in a second approximately 8-cycle PCR, after which libraries were purified and pooled. A 50-nucleotide 5' read captured the UMI barcode for each TCRbeta molecule. Regarding the original processing steps: The MIGEC toolkit was used to group reads by UMI into consensus reads. PEAR was used to merge forward and reverse consensus reads, producing the final reads. Identical UMI-sequence pairs shared across libraries were treated as cross-sample contamination and removed by a custom decontamination script. MIGMAP, a wrapper around IgBLAST, was used to carry out V(D)J assignment and CDR3 extraction. A TCR clonotype was defined by an identical V gene, J gene and CDR3 amino acid sequence; no sequencing was done for CDR1 and CDR2. Clones were called with MiXCR by TCRdb after fastp trimmed the public reads at Q25, and only in-frame beta chains were retained. CDR3 protein sequences are deduplicated, and each keeps its most common genes and DNA. The V and J calls shown here were made by TCRdb, not taken from the authors' results. A total of over 3,000 distinct CDR3 sequences appear in this sample, less than 65% of them only once. Of the sample, over 20% falls within the top ten clones.

Trimming takes 4 bases from V and 7 bases from J, and the germline ends sit 13 bases apart. Spanning cysteine to phenylalanine, the CDR3 consists of 14 amino acids. Kept here is only the CDR3 DNA, which spans 42 bases and is read in frame from base 1. Per the germline V gene, ENHRY is the CDR1 and SYGVKD is the CDR2. This receptor was taken from a human donor in good health. The sequencing input was peripheral blood. Recombination connected TRBV10-3 to TRBJ1-4; TRBD1 might be the D gene, on 5 matching bases. The DNA reads TGTGCCATCAGTGGGGGCACCCAAGGTGAAAAACTGTTTTTT. Translated, it gives CAISGGTQGEKLFF.